This T cell receptor beta chain comes out of a study of blood T cell repertoires in COVID-19. Study-wide context: Samples came from the United States, Italy and Spain, spanning acute and convalescent COVID-19. Sample material is recorded as cDNA or gDNA derived from T cells, B-cell-depleted T cells, or PBMCs.

In germline, CDR1 is MNHNS, CDR2 SASEGT. The CDR3 is made up of 14 amino acids. V gave up 2 bases and J gave up 2 bases; unmatched junction bases: 0. Per the original data handling: For nucleated cells, counts were estimated from reference gene primer amplification. The protocol was immunoSEQ multiplex PCR, while the TCRdb copy is restricted to in-frame clones and leaves out a portion. V, J and clone size derive from that table, while D and trimming were established from the DNA sequence. The sample lists more than 250,000 clones, 65% to 90% seen once, with approximately 5% in the top ten. The V call is TRBV6-1, the J call TRBJ2-1, with TRBD1 matching 7 bases. Sequenced input: peripheral blood. This receptor was obtained from a man between 45 and 60 years old with active or convalescent COVID-19. The CDR3 coding sequence is TGTGCCAGCAGTGAAAGGGGGCCCTACAATGAGCAGTTCTTC. Amino acid sequence: CASSERGPYNEQFF.